This T cell receptor (beta chain) comes out of a study of blood T cell repertoires in COVID-19. This CDR3 is 15 amino acids long. Germline CDR1 is MDHEN and CDR2 is SYDVKM. With 9 bases clipped from V and 0 bases from J, the junction kept 7 bases outside the gene matches. A single count supports this clone. Assay used: immunoSEQ multiplex PCR; TCRdb lists only in-frame clones, some missing. The sample lists some 86,000 clones, around 93% occurring once. The TCR originated in a human donor with active COVID-19. The donor label of this sample is uncertain. The genes are TRBV28 and TRBJ1-3, with TRBD1 identical over 8 bases. The specimen sequenced was peripheral blood. In nucleotides, the CDR3 is TGTGCCAGTCGCCTGGACAGGGTCTCTGGAAACACCATATATTTT. Amino acid sequence: CASRLDRVSGNTIYF. The full variable domain, rest sourced from reference TRBV28 and TRBJ1-3, is DVKVTQSSRYLVKRTGEKVFLECVQDMDHENMFWYRQDPGLGLRLIYFSYDVKMKEKGDIPEGYSVSREKKERFSLILESASTNQTSMYLCASRLDRVSGNTIYFGEGSWLTVV.